This T cell receptor beta chain is from a study of cytomegalovirus exposure and HLA in healthy donors. The PCR had 60 Vbeta and 13 Jbeta primers. The assay was immunoSEQ multiplex PCR, and TCRdb's table has in-frame clones only and misses some. The sample holds about 64,000 clones, around 78% seen once. The sample comprised PBMCs. This sequence was found in a man aged 18-30 years in good health and CMV-seropositive.

The CDR3 DNA follows: TGTGCCACCAGCAGGGACAGGAGTCAAGAGACCCAGTACTTC. Translating gives CATSRDRSQETQYF. The gene calls are TRBV15 and TRBJ2-5; 7 bases map to TRBD1. Trimming cost V 3 bases and J 2 bases; bases outside gene matches: 3. Germline CDR1 and CDR2: LNHNV and YYDKDF (reference sequence). This CDR3 contains 14 residues.